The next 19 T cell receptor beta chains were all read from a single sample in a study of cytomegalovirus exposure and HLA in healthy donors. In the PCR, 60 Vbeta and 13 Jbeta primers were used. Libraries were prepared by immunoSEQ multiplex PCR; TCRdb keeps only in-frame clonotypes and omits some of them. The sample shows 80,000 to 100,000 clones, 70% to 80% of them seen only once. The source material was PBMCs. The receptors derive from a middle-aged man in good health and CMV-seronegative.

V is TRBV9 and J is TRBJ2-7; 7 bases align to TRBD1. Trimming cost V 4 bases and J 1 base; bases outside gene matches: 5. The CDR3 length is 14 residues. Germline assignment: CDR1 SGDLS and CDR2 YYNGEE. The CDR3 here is CASSPRDSSYEQYF. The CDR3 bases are TGTGCCAGCAGCCCCCGGGACAGTTCCTACGAGCAGTACTTC.

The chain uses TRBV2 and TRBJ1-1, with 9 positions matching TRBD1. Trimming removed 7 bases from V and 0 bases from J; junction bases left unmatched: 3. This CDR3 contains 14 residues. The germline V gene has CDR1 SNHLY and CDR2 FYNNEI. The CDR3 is CASTRDRVNTEAFF. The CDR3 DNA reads TGTGCCAGCACCCGGGACAGGGTGAACACTGAAGCTTTCTTT. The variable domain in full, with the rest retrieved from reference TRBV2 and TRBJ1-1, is EPEVTQTPSHQVTQMGQEVILRCVPISNHLYFYWYRQILGQKVEFLVSFYNNEISEKSEIFDDQFSVERPDGSNFTLKIRSTKLEDSAMYFCASTRDRVNTEAFFGQGTRLTVV.

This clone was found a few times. The CDR3 bases are TGTGCCGCCGGAGGGGAAATCGGAGATACGCAGTATTTT. Its translation: CAAGGEIGDTQYF. The rearrangement joins TRBV2 to TRBJ2-3; possibly TRBD2 for D (6 bases). This CDR3 spans 13 amino acids. Germline loops: CDR1 SNHLY, CDR2 FYNNEI. The germline V and J ends were trimmed by 11 bases and 5 bases, with 17 bases remaining between them.

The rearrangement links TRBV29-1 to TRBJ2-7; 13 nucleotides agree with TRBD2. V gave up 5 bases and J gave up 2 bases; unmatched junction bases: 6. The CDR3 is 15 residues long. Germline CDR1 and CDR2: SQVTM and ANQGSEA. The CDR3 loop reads CSVSGLAGRTYEQYF. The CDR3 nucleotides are TGCAGCGTTTCGGGACTAGCGGGACGAACCTACGAGCAGTACTTC.

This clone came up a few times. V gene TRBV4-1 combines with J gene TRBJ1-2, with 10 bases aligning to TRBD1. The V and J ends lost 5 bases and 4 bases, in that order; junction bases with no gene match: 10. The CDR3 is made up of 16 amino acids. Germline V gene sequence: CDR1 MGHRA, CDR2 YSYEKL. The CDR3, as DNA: TGCGCCAGCAGCAGGGTAGGGGGACAGGGGTTCTATGGCTACACCTTC. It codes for CASSRVGGQGFYGYTF.

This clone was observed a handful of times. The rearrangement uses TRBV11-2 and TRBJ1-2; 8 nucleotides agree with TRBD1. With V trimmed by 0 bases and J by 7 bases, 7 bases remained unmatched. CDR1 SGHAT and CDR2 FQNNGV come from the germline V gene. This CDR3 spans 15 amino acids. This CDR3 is CASSLERTGTGGYTF. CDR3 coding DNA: TGTGCCAGCAGCTTAGAGAGGACAGGGACCGGTGGCTACACCTTC.

CDR3 loop: CASSLDGGGGSPLHF. CDR3 coding DNA: TGCGCCAGCAGCTTGGATGGGGGCGGAGGATCACCCCTCCACTTT. The rearrangement uses TRBV5-1 and TRBJ1-6, with D possibly TRBD1 on 6 matching bases. The V end was cut by 0 bases, the J end by 10 bases, with 14 bases between. Germline V gene lookup returns CDR1 SGHRS and CDR2 YFSETQ. The CDR3 contains 15 residues.

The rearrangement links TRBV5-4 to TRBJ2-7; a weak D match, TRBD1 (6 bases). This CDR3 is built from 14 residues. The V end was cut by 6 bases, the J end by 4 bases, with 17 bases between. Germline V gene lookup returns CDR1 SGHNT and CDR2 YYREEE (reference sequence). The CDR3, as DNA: TGTGCCAGCACCTCATCCGACAGGAGGTACGAGCAGTACTTC. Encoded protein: CASTSSDRRYEQYF.

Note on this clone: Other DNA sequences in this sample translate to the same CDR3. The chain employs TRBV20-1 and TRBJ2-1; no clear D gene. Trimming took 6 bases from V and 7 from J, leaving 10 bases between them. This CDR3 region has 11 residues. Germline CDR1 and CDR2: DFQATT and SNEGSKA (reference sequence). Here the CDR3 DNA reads TGCAGTGCCAGCACTACTAATGAGCAGTTCTTC. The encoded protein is CSASTTNEQFF.

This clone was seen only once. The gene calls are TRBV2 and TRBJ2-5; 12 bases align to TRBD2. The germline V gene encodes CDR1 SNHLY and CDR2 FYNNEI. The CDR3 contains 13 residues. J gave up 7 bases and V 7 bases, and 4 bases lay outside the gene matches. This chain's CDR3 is CASKASGGGTQYF. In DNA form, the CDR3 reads TGTGCCAGCAAGGCTAGCGGGGGGGGGACCCAGTACTTC.

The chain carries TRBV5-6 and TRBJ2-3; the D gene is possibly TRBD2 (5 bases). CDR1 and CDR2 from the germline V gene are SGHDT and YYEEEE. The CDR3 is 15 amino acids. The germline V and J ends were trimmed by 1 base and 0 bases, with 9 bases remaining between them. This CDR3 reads CASSLLGESTDTQYF. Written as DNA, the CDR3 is TGTGCCAGCAGCTTGCTTGGGGAGAGCACAGATACGCAGTATTTT.

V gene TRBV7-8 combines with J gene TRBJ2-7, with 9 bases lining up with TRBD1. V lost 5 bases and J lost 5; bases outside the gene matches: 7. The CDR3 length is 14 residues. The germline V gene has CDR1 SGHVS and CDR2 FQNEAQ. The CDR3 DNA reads TGTGCCAGCAGCAGCGGGACAGGGCTTAACGAGCAGTACTTC. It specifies CASSSGTGLNEQYF.

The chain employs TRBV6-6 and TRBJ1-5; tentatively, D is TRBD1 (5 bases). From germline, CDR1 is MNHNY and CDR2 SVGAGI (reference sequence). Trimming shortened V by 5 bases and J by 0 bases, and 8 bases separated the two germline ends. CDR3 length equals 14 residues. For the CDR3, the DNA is TGTGCCAGCAGTCGACAGCCTAGCAATCAGCCCCAGCATTTT. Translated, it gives CASSRQPSNQPQHF.

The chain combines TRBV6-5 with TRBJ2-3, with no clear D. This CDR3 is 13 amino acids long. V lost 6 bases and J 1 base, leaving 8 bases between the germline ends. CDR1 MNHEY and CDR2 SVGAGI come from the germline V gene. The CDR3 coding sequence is TGTGCCAGCAGGAAGACTGGCACAGATACGCAGTATTTT. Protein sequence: CASRKTGTDTQYF.

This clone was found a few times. Here the CDR3 DNA reads TGTGCCAGCAGTTCCAACGATAATACTCCTTATGGCTACACCTTC. Translating it yields CASSSNDNTPYGYTF. The V gene is TRBV6-6, the J gene TRBJ1-2, with D uncertain. V was clipped by 4 bases and J by 5 bases, with 17 bases between them. The CDR3 totals 15 residues. Germline CDR1 is MNHNY and CDR2 is SVGAGI (reference sequence).

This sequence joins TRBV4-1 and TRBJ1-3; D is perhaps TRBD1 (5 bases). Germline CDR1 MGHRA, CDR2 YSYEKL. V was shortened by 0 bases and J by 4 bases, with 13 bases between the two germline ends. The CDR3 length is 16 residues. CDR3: CASSQEGAGSGNTIYF. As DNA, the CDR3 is TGCGCCAGCAGCCAAGAAGGGGCAGGGTCCGGAAACACCATATATTTT.

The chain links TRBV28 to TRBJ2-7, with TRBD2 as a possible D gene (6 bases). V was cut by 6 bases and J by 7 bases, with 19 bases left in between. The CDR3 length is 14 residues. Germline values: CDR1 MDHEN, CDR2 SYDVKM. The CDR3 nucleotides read TGTGCCAGCAGGCAAGGACTACCTTGGTGGGAGCAGTACTTC. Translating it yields CASRQGLPWWEQYF.

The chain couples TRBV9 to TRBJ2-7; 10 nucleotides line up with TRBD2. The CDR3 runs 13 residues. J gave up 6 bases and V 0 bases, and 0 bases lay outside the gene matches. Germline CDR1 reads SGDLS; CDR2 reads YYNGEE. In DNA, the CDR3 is TGTGCCAGCAGCGTAGGGACTAGCGGCGAGCAGTACTTC. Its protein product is CASSVGTSGEQYF.

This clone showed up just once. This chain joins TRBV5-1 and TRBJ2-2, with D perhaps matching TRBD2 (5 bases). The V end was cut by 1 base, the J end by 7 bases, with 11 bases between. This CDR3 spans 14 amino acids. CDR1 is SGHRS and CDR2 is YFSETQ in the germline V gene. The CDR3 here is CASSLRGFNGELFF. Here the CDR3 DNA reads TGCGCCAGCAGCTTGCGAGGGTTTAACGGGGAGCTGTTTTTT.